The clone carrying this TCR beta chain was counted a single time. Its specificity is not known. A patient was excluded if there was uncontrolled infection, other autoimmune disease, pregnancy or lactation. The diagnostic basis comprised clinical symptoms, serum thyroxine and TRAb, thyroid ultrasound and orbital computed tomography. The PBMCs studied were ones that came from about 10 ml fresh peripheral blood. The V gene lost 6 bases and the J gene lost 3 bases, with 8 bases spanning the gap. The length of the CDR3 is 13 residues. CDR1 is SGHVS and CDR2 is FQNEAQ in the germline V gene. This sample is part of a study of T cells in Graves' hyperthyroidism and ophthalmopathy. Template material for amplifying TCR beta CDR3 regions consisted of RNA transcripts. During a first-round RT-PCR of the TCR CDR3, the HTBI primer set was used. TCRdb used MiXCR to reprocess the multiplex PCR reads, holding one entry per CDR3 protein. The sample carries more than 350,000 distinct CDR3 sequences, 15% recorded once.

Findings of the study overall: Median prediction lead before ophthalmopathy onset was 6.5 months with the model.

The V call is TRBV7-8, the J call TRBJ1-4; no clear D. The receptor comes from a woman aged 60-70 years with Graves' ophthalmopathy. Sequencing was done on a sample of blood. The CDR3 nucleotides are TGTGCCAGCAGATACCGGGCTAATGAAAAACTGTTTTTT. This translates into CASRYRANEKLFF.